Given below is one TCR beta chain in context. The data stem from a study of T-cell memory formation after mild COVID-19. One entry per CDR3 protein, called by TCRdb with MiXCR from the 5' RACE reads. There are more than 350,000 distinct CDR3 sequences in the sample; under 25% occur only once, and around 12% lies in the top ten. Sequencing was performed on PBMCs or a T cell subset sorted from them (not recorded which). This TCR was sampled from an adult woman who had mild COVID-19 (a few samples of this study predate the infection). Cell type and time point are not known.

Here the CDR3 reads CASRQQTGVDTEAFF. As DNA, the CDR3 is TGTGCCAGCAGGCAACAGACAGGGGTGGACACTGAAGCTTTCTTT. This chain links TRBV6-5 with TRBJ1-1; 8 nucleotides agree with TRBD1. Per germline, CDR1 MNHEY and CDR2 SVGAGI. The trim removed 6 bases at V and 3 bases at J, leaving 9 bases unmatched. The CDR3 runs 15 residues.